A selection of T cell receptor beta chains follows, all from one sample in a study of Graves' ophthalmopathy and Graves' hyperthyroidism. Via MiXCR, TCRdb re-called the multiplex PCR reads, giving one row per CDR3 protein. Here the sample spans about 660,000 distinct CDR3 sequences, roughly 39% being singletons. The sample taken for sequencing was peripheral blood. The receptors come from an adult man with Graves' ophthalmopathy. Both conserved end residues are part of each CDR3. Each record gives: clone size, V gene, D gene, J gene, CDR3 protein, CDR3 DNA. A D gene is named only where the DNA matches it firmly. Clone size appears in some rows only: once, few, many, or a class for an expanded clone.

abundance: NA
v_gene: TRBV29-1
d_gene: NA
j_gene: TRBJ2-6
CDR3aa: CSVTDWGRSGANVLTF
CDR3nt: TGCAGCGTCACGGACTGGGGGCGGTCAGGGGCCAACGTCCTGACTTTC

abundance: few
v_gene: TRBV5-1
d_gene: NA
j_gene: TRBJ2-7
CDR3aa: CASRWGSEYEQYF
CDR3nt: TGCGCCAGCAGATGGGGGTCGGAGTACGAGCAGTACTTC

abundance: NA
v_gene: TRBV29-1
d_gene: TRBD1
j_gene: TRBJ1-1
CDR3aa: CSVTNGQALRVMCAFF
CDR3nt: TGCAGCGTCACGAACGGACAGGCCTTGCGGGTAATGTGTGCTTTCTTT

abundance: NA
v_gene: TRBV6-6
d_gene: TRBD2
j_gene: TRBJ2-5
CDR3aa: CAAIAGGQETQYF
CDR3nt: TGTGCCGCAATAGCGGGGGGGCAAGAGACCCAGTACTTC

abundance: once
v_gene: TRBV2
d_gene: TRBD1
j_gene: TRBJ1-2
CDR3aa: CARSTGNKNGYTF
CDR3nt: TGTGCTCGGTCGACAGGGAATAAAAATGGCTACACCTTC

abundance: few
v_gene: TRBV16
d_gene: NA
j_gene: TRBJ2-3
CDR3aa: CASSLLADTQYF
CDR3nt: TGTGCCAGCAGCCTCCTGGCAGATACGCAGTATTTT

abundance: few
v_gene: TRBV2
d_gene: TRBD1
j_gene: TRBJ1-5
CDR3aa: CASSAEQGAQPQHF
CDR3nt: TGTGCCAGCAGTGCCGAACAGGGGGCTCAGCCCCAGCATTTT

abundance: many
v_gene: TRBV11-2
d_gene: NA
j_gene: TRBJ2-7
CDR3aa: CASSLEHRYYEQYF
CDR3nt: TGTGCCAGCAGCTTGGAGCACAGGTACTACGAGCAGTACTTC

abundance: many
v_gene: TRBV7-3
d_gene: TRBD1
j_gene: TRBJ1-2
CDR3aa: CASSSGGQGSGYTF
CDR3nt: TGTGCCAGCAGCTCGGGGGGACAGGGGTCCGGCTACACCTTC

abundance: NA
v_gene: TRBV5-8
d_gene: NA
j_gene: TRBJ1-2
CDR3aa: CASSLGFARGEWNYGYTF
CDR3nt: TGTGCCAGCAGCTTGGGATTTGCCAGGGGTGAATGGAACTATGGCTACACCTTC